Below are 13 T cell receptor beta chains sequenced from a single sample in a study of shared clonotypes between healthy human individuals. Data came from immunoSEQ multiplex PCR; TCRdb stores just in-frame clones and leaves some out. The sample lists 2 million to 2.5 million clones; roughly 92% were seen once. Sample: naive CD4+ T cells from PBMCs. Subset in this sample: CD45RA+ positively selected. These receptors came from a man between 18 and 29 years old in good health. Some clones in this sample may be carry-over from other donors' samples.

The chain has TRBV30 and TRBJ1-2; D gene ambiguous. Germline V lookup: CDR1 GTSNPN, CDR2 SVGIG (reference sequence). Trimming removed 3 bases at V and 2 bases at J, with 16 bases between. This CDR3 has 15 residues. In nucleotides, the CDR3 is TGTGCCTGGAGCCCAGAATTAGGCGGAAACTATGGCTACACCTTC. Translated, it gives CAWSPELGGNYGYTF.

CDR3 nucleotide sequence: TGTGCCAGCAGCCCTCGCCCAGGCGAGGGTCAGCCCCAGCATTTT. Translating it yields CASSPRPGEGQPQHF. The chain combines TRBV7-8 with TRBJ1-5; D unclear. CDR1 is SGHVS and CDR2 is FQNEAQ in the germline V gene. The CDR3 consists of 15 residues. Deletions cut 5 bases from V and 6 bases from J, with 17 bases between.

The genes are TRBV7-8 and TRBJ2-7; 8 nucleotides agree with TRBD1. Germline V gene data show CDR1 as SGHVS and CDR2 as FQNEAQ. J gave up 7 bases and V 5 bases, and 13 bases lay outside the gene matches. This CDR3 has 15 amino acids. In DNA form, the CDR3 reads TGTGCCAGCAGCCGGCCCGGGCAGGGGGCGCGAGAGCAGTACTTC. Its protein is CASSRPGQGAREQYF.

The V call is TRBV4-3, the J call TRBJ2-5; 11 bases map to TRBD1. CDR1 and CDR2 from the germline V gene are LGHNA and YSLEER. The CDR3 runs 15 residues. V trimming: 4 bases; J trimming: 5 bases; junction bases outside the gene matches: 6. DNA of the CDR3: TGCGCCAGCAGCCGGGGACAGGGGGATAGTGAGACCCAGTACTTC. Protein: CASSRGQGDSETQYF.

The chain uses TRBV28 and TRBJ2-5, with D perhaps matching TRBD2 (6 bases). The CDR3 runs to 12 residues. V lost 6 bases and J 7 bases, leaving 12 bases between the germline ends. Germline assignment: CDR1 MDHEN and CDR2 SYDVKM. CDR3 in DNA: TGTGCCAGCAGCGGGGGTTGGAGGACCCAGTACTTC. Its protein product is CASSGGWRTQYF.

V and J are TRBV29-1 and TRBJ2-3, with 9 bases fitting TRBD2. The ends lost 7 bases at V and 3 bases at J; junction bases unmatched: 8. Germline V gene lookup returns CDR1 SQVTM and CDR2 ANQGSEA. The CDR3 loop spans 14 amino acids. The chain's CDR3 is CSARYSGSTDTQYF. The DNA for the CDR3 is TGCAGCGCCCGTTATAGCGGGAGTACAGATACGCAGTATTTT.

This chain links TRBV5-1 with TRBJ2-3, with 10 positions matching TRBD2. This CDR3 contains 18 residues. V shed 1 base, J shed 2 bases, and the junction held 10 bases outside the gene matches. The germline CDR1 and CDR2 sequences are SGHRS and YFSETQ. CDR3 loop: CASSLTRTSGRYTDTQYF. The CDR3, as DNA: TGCGCCAGCAGCTTGACCCGGACTAGCGGTCGCTACACAGATACGCAGTATTTT.

The chain uses TRBV11-1 and TRBJ1-3; D gene ambiguous. CDR1 and CDR2 (germline): SGHAT, FQDESV (reference sequence). Deletions cut 4 bases from V and 0 bases from J, with 7 bases between. The length of the CDR3 is 14 residues. CDR3 DNA sequence: TGTGCCAGCAGCTCGGGCCGCTCTGGAAACACCATATATTTT. Its translation: CASSSGRSGNTIYF.

V is TRBV10-3 and J is TRBJ1-2, with D possibly TRBD1 on 5 matching bases. The CDR3 spans 14 residues. The ends were cut back, 6 bases at V and 5 bases at J, with 16 bases in the middle. Germline V gene lookup returns CDR1 ENHRY and CDR2 SYGVKD. The CDR3 spells CAISLVRAAYGYTF. The CDR3 nucleotides read TGTGCCATCAGCCTCGTCAGGGCGGCGTATGGCTACACCTTC.

The chain combines TRBV7-9 with TRBJ2-2; 11 bases line up with TRBD1. CDR3 size: 16 residues. The V gene end was trimmed by 5 bases and the J gene end by 6 bases; junction bases not matched to a gene: 8. Germline V gene lookup returns CDR1 SEHNR and CDR2 FQNEAQ (reference sequence). CDR3 nucleotide sequence: TGTGCCAGCAGCGGACGGGGACAGGGGGGTGCCGGGGAGCTGTTTTTT. Encoded protein: CASSGRGQGGAGELFF.

The gene calls are TRBV2 and TRBJ1-2; tentatively, D is TRBD1 (6 bases). This CDR3 is 13 amino acids long. Germline CDR1 reads SNHLY; CDR2 reads FYNNEI. Trimming left V 7 bases short and J 7 bases short, with 16 bases between. The CDR3 here is CASIPGARGGYTF. CDR3 coding DNA: TGTGCCAGCATTCCAGGGGCTCGGGGTGGCTACACCTTC.

The chain joins TRBV7-3 to TRBJ2-3, with 13 positions matching TRBD2. The CDR3 length is 16 residues. From germline, CDR1 is SGHTA and CDR2 FQGTGA. V dropped 5 bases and J dropped 4; count of bases not matched to a gene: 6. Here the CDR3 DNA reads TGTGCCAGCAGCCTCGGACTAGCGGGAGCCGCAGATACGCAGTATTTT. Amino acid sequence: CASSLGLAGAADTQYF.

The chain carries TRBV21-1 and TRBJ2-1; whether TRBD1, the table's D call, matches the DNA was not checked. TRBV21-1 is reported as a pseudogene. The CDR3 has 18 residues. The chain's CDR3 is CASSKENSPPGSYNEQFF. The CDR3, as DNA: TGTGCCAGCAGCAAAGAAAATTCCCCTCCAGGATCCTACAATGAGCAGTTCTTC.